The 15 T cell receptor beta chains presented below share a single source sample, sequenced in a study of shared clonotypes between healthy human individuals (dated by TCRdb to between 2020 and 2021). Libraries were built with the immunoSEQ multiplex PCR assay. The table comes from immuneACCESS by way of TCRdb, which keeps in-frame sequences with V and J called. Part of the clones is missing from these tables; in studies checked, under half for an unresolved V gene and the rest for unknown reasons. The sample profile shows about 380,000 clones; around 96% of them were found once. Of the sample, approximately 0.32% is held by the ten largest clones. What was sequenced was memory CD8+ T cells sorted from blood. Per the publication, the cell subset or site label means: CD45RO+ cells pooled with CCR7-negative TemRA cells. All receptors come from a man younger than 40 in good health.

J is TRBJ2-5 and V is TRBV29-1, with TRBD1 matching over 9 bases. CDR1 is SQVTM and CDR2 is ANQGSEA in the germline V gene. Germline trimming cut 7 bases from V and 5 bases from J; bases unmatched to any gene: 20. The CDR3 has 17 residues. The CDR3 DNA reads TGCAGCGCCCAGGTTCGGACAGGGGTAATTTTCTTGGAGACCCAGTACTTC. Translating it yields CSAQVRTGVIFLETQYF.

About this clone itself: Additional DNA sequences in this sample encode the identical CDR3. The chain recombines TRBV18 with TRBJ2-7; the match to TRBD1 covers 11 bases. Germline CDR1 is KGHSH and CDR2 is LQKENI. V was pared by 4 bases and J by 2 bases, with 1 base of the junction left unmatched. This CDR3 region has 14 residues. This CDR3 reads CASSRDRGTYEQYF. DNA for the CDR3: TGTGCCAGCTCACGGGACAGGGGGACCTACGAGCAGTACTTC.

This clone has only one observation. V usage is TRBV30 and J usage is TRBJ2-1; D tentatively reads TRBD1 or TRBD2 (6 bases each). The CDR3 contains 15 residues. Germline CDR1 is GTSNPN and CDR2 is SVGIG (reference sequence). Trimming left V 0 bases short and J 0 bases short, with 9 bases between. The CDR3 DNA follows: TGTGCCTGGAGTGTTGGGGGGCCCTCCTACAATGAGCAGTTCTTC. The encoded protein is CAWSVGGPSYNEQFF.

The DNA of the CDR3 is TGTGCCAGCAGTGACTCGACATTGGGCGATACGCAGTATTTT. This gives the protein CASSDSTLGDTQYF. This chain connects TRBV6-4 to TRBJ2-3; D gene ambiguous. Looked up from germline, CDR1 is MRHNA and CDR2 is SNTAGT. CDR3 length: 14 amino acids. Between the trimmed V and J ends, which lost 0 bases and 6 bases, there was a span of 10 bases.

CDR3 amino acids: CASSLVGTSQETQYF. CDR3 DNA: TGTGCCAGCAGCTTAGTGGGTACCAGCCAAGAGACCCAGTACTTC. The J gene is TRBJ2-5, the V gene TRBV7-3; no reliable D call. Per the germline V gene, CDR1 is SGHTA and CDR2 is FQGTGA. Between the trimmed V and J ends, which lost 2 bases and 1 base, there was a span of 11 bases. The CDR3 covers 15 residues. The full variable domain, completed using reference TRBV7-3 and TRBJ2-5, is GAGVSQTPSNKVTEKGKYVELRCDPISGHTALYWYRQSLGQGPEFLIYFQGTGAADDSGLPNDRFFAVRPEGSVSTLKIQRTERGDSAVYLCASSLVGTSQETQYFGPGTRLLVL.

V gene TRBV6-6 combines with J gene TRBJ2-1; D gene ambiguous. Germline V gene sequence: CDR1 MNHNY, CDR2 SVGAGI (reference sequence). CDR3 length: 14 amino acids. Trimming pared 0 bases from V and 0 bases from J, leaving 3 bases between. The CDR3 region has the DNA TGTGCCAGCAGTTACTCGGGCTCCTACAATGAGCAGTTCTTC. Translating gives CASSYSGSYNEQFF.

Concerning this clone itself: Other DNA sequences from this sample encode an identical CDR3 as well. This sequence joins TRBV5-1 and TRBJ2-3; D gene ambiguous. The CDR3 is 12 amino acids. Germline V gene data show CDR1 as SGHRS and CDR2 as YFSETQ. V was clipped by 0 bases and J by 4 bases, with 3 bases between them. The CDR3 region is CASSLVPDTQYF. DNA for the CDR3: TGCGCCAGCAGCTTGGTCCCAGATACGCAGTATTTT. The full variable domain, in which reference TRBV5-1 and TRBJ2-3 provide the parts outside the CDR3, is KAGVTQTPRYLIKTRGQQVTLSCSPISGHRSVSWYQQTPGQGLQFLFEYFSETQRNKGNFPGRFSGRQFSNSRSEMNVSTLELGDSALYLCASSLVPDTQYFGPGTRLTVL.

The V call is TRBV11-1, the J call TRBJ2-2, with 7 bases identical to TRBD1. Germline V CDR1 and CDR2: SGHAT, FQDESV (reference sequence). This CDR3 contains 16 residues. V trimming: 5 bases; J trimming: 5 bases; junction bases outside the gene matches: 11. The CDR3 bases are TGTGCCAGCAGCGCATACACAGGGGTAGCAACCGGGGAGCTGTTTTTT. Residues: CASSAYTGVATGELFF.

In this sample, this clone turned up once. This rearrangement joins TRBV18 to TRBJ1-2; 7 positions match TRBD1. Germline CDR1 reads KGHSH; CDR2 reads LQKENI. V gave up 2 bases and J gave up 4 bases; unmatched junction bases: 1. The CDR3 extends over 13 amino acids. CDR3 bases: TGTGCCAGCTCACCATCAGGGGGCTATGGCTACACCTTC. Protein product: CASSPSGGYGYTF.

The chain combines TRBV28 with TRBJ2-5; TRBD2 agrees at 10 bases. CDR3 length: 16 amino acids. Trimming took 5 bases from V and 2 from J; bases not matched to a gene: 8. In germline, CDR1 is MDHEN, CDR2 SYDVKM. CDR3 DNA: TGTGCCAGCAGTCACATTCTAGCGGGAGATCAAGAGACCCAGTACTTC. It specifies CASSHILAGDQETQYF.

The V and J genes are TRBV7-2 and TRBJ1-1; D uncertain. Germline V lookup: CDR1 SGHTA, CDR2 FQGNSA. V lost 1 base to trimming and J lost 11 bases, with 11 bases between them. The CDR3 contains 12 residues. CDR3 nucleotide sequence: TGTGCCAGCAGCTTAGTGTCCAATGCGGCTTTCTTT. The encoded protein is CASSLVSNAAFF.

The V gene is TRBV19, the J gene TRBJ2-3; no reliable D call. The CDR3 is 15 residues long. Trimming stripped 8 bases from V and 0 bases from J, with 15 bases between. The germline CDR1 and CDR2 sequences are LNHDA and SQIVND (reference sequence). CDR3 DNA sequence: TGTGCCAGTCGAAAATCCCCCGCTAGCACAGATACGCAGTATTTT. It specifies CASRKSPASTDTQYF.

The rearrangement links TRBV5-1 to TRBJ2-1; 7 nucleotides agree with TRBD1. Germline CDR1 reads SGHRS; CDR2 reads YFSETQ. The CDR3 is made up of 14 amino acids. J was trimmed by 7 bases and V by 6 bases; bases with no gene match: 10. The CDR3 sequence is CASNPPTGWNEQFF. As DNA, the CDR3 is TGCGCCAGCAACCCACCGACAGGGTGGAATGAGCAGTTCTTC. Looking up the rest from reference TRBV5-1 and TRBJ2-1 gives the full variable domain: KAGVTQTPRYLIKTRGQQVTLSCSPISGHRSVSWYQQTPGQGLQFLFEYFSETQRNKGNFPGRFSGRQFSNSRSEMNVSTLELGDSALYLCASNPPTGWNEQFFGPGTRLTVL.

This clone was seen just once. The V gene is TRBV2, the J gene TRBJ2-3; D is uncertain. CDR3 length equals 13 residues. V dropped 1 base and J dropped 4 bases, with 6 bases sitting between them. CDR1 and CDR2 (germline): SNHLY, FYNNEI. The CDR3 nucleotides are TGTGCCAGCAGTGAAGATCGGGCAGATACGCAGTATTTT. Protein product: CASSEDRADTQYF.

This clone has only one observation. V and J are TRBV30 and TRBJ1-1; 7 nucleotides line up with TRBD1. CDR3 length equals 14 residues. The V gene's germline CDR1 is GTSNPN and CDR2 SVGIG (reference sequence). The J segment lost 1 base and the V segment lost 0 bases, leaving 2 bases of the junction unmatched. As DNA, the CDR3 is TGTGCCTGGAGTGTAAAGGGGGCGAACACTGAAGCTTTCTTT. It encodes CAWSVKGANTEAFF.